The source of this T cell receptor (beta chain) is a study of blood T cell repertoires in COVID-19. For the study at large: Acute and convalescent COVID-19 samples came from the United States, Italy and Spain. Nucleic acid was either cDNA or gDNA, and it came from T cells, B-cell-depleted T cells, or PBMCs.

This CDR3 has 13 residues. Trimming cost V 0 bases and J 1 base, with 4 bases left between them. Germline CDR1 and CDR2: SGHRS and YFSETQ. Notes on this clone: The same CDR3 arises from other DNA sequences in this sample as well.

As processed by the authors: Nucleated cell counts were estimated from reference gene primer amplification. This table comes from immunoSEQ multiplex PCR, and its TCRdb copy is limited to in-frame clones, with some not included. The V and J calls and clone size were taken over from that table, and D and trimming were inferred from the DNA. The sample has 200,000 or so clones; approximately 84% are singletons. The sample consisted of peripheral blood. The chain carries TRBV5-1 and TRBJ1-1; D not resolved. The TCR was taken from a human donor with acute or convalescent COVID-19. The donor label of this sample is uncertain. The CDR3, as DNA: TGCGCCAGCAGCTTGGACAGGAACACTGAAGCTTTCTTT. Translating it yields CASSLDRNTEAFF.